This T cell receptor (beta chain) was found in a study of vaccination effects on CD4 cells after COVID-19. The CDR3 spans 12 residues. Trimming removed 1 base from V and 7 bases from J, with 7 bases in between. The V gene's germline CDR1 is SQVTM and CDR2 ANQGSEA. This clone has a handful of counts. Antigen: not known. Sequencing followed a ViraFEST assay step that expanded antigen-specific CD4+ T cells with viral peptide pools. Subsequent to a culture period of about ten days, CD4+ T cells were isolated. Among the vaccine recipients, none had a prior SARS-CoV-2 infection, and nucleocapsid antibodies were negative. Each culture well received some 2.2 million PBMC. These cells were then cultured in IMDM with roughly 9 IU/ml IL-2 and roughly 10 ug/ml peptides. Clones were sequenced by immunoSEQ multiplex PCR, and TCRdb holds only the in-frame ones, with some missing. This sample carries roughly 65,000 clones, approximately 76% of them seen once, and the ten largest clones take around 2.7%.

J is TRBJ2-2 and V is TRBV29-1; D is unclear. This sequence originates from a human donor who received a COVID-19 vaccine. The sample consisted of CD4+ T cells from PBMCs cultured with HCoV-NL63 spike peptides, taken before COVID-19 vaccination. This CDR3 reads CSVEVNFGELFF. DNA for the CDR3: TGCAGCGTTGAAGTGAATTTCGGGGAGCTGTTTTTT.